This is a list of T cell receptor beta chains from one sample in a study of chemoradiotherapy in HPV16-positive cancers. The table came from immunoSEQ multiplex PCR; TCRdb's copy has only in-frame clones and leaves some out. The sample has about 22,000 clones, about 90% seen once. The sequencing here drew on blood, taken from a patient who underwent chemoradiotherapy. These receptors all stem from a human donor with HPV-associated anogenital cancer. The CDR3 runs from the conserved cysteine through the conserved F or W. Clone size is shown for a subset of rows, as once, few, many or a class of expanded clone.

once | TRBJ2-3 | TRBV2 | CASIKSSGYTDTQYF
. | TRBJ1-2 | TRBV9 | CASSEQGAYGYTF
. | TRBJ1-4 | TRBV2 | CASTEGEKLFF
. | TRBJ2-2 | TRBV20-1 | CSARSPGELFF
. | TRBJ2-1 | TRBV9 | CASGGRDSYNEQFF
. | TRBJ2-2 | TRBV5-1 | CASSSYRGGNTGELFF
. | TRBJ1-2 | TRBV5-6 | CASSLVLNGYTF
. | TRBJ1-1 | TRBV6-6 | CASTETRQRNTEAFF
once | TRBJ2-5 | TRBV9 | CASSVGTSGGETQYF
. | TRBJ1-5 | TRBV25-1 | CASSDDYQPQHF
. | TRBJ1-5 | TRBV7-9 | CASSPGQGGGWGNQPQHF
. | TRBJ2-1 | TRBV27 | CASSLSRTGGLANEQFF
. | TRBJ2-5 | TRBV6-1 | CASSVRAGEETQYF
few | TRBJ1-1 | TRBV2 | CASGVAENTEAFF
. | TRBJ1-1 | TRBV7-9 | CASSLEGGGGTEAFF
. | TRBJ1-2 | TRBV2 | CASSQGGRREKTYGYTF
once | TRBJ2-1 | TRBV7-8 | CASLGRAGLSKFNEQFF
few | TRBJ2-2 | TRBV9 | CASSVKSNTGELFF
. | TRBJ2-1 | TRBV5-4 | CASSWDPSGEQFF
. | TRBJ2-2 | TRBV28 | CASSTAGEVRELFF
once | TRBJ2-5 | TRBV2 | CASRGVAETQYF
. | TRBJ2-5 | TRBV7-6 | CASSIYRDQETQYF
. | TRBJ2-1 | TRBV13 | CASSQFSGLTYNEQFF
. | TRBJ1-2 | TRBV29-1 | CSVEDPKYGYTF
. | TRBJ2-1 | TRBV6-1 | CASSEPGNEQFF
. | TRBJ1-2 | TRBV4-1 | CASSLPTSGIYGYTF
once | TRBJ1-2 | TRBV28 | CATQRGNFYGYTF
. | TRBJ1-1 | TRBV5-6 | CASSWGQGGFLAFF
. | TRBJ1-2 | TRBV2 | CAIHKVRQGVDYGYTF
. | TRBJ1-3 | TRBV7-6 | CASSSTGASGNTIYF
few | TRBJ1-1 | TRBV5-1 | CASSQQGGNTEAFF
. | TRBJ1-6 | TRBV29-1 | CSASDYYNSPLHF
. | TRBJ1-1 | TRBV5-6 | CASSFGLDEAFF
. | TRBJ1-1 | TRBV4-1 | CASSQARTTEAFF
. | TRBJ2-3 | TRBV4-1 | CASSRLTGGFTDTQYF
once | TRBJ1-1 | TRBV11-2 | CASSLNRMGGGSEAFF